A selection of T cell receptor beta chains follows, all from one sample in a study of CD8+ T cells in alopecia areata. Data came from immunoSEQ multiplex PCR; TCRdb stores just in-frame clones and leaves some out. Seen here are 150,000 to 200,000 clones, roughly three fifths observed once, and the top ten hold over 10%. The source was CD8+ T cells sorted from blood, collected at week 24, from a patient treated with tofacitinib. Receptor source: a human donor with alopecia areata. Both conserved end residues are part of each CDR3. The D gene is left open where the match is weak. Not all rows give a size; the values are once, few, many and, for expanded clones, a class.

j_gene | abundance | d_gene | v_gene | CDR3aa | CDR3nt
TRBJ1-4 | NA | NA | TRBV5-1 | CASSLVGMETNEKLFF | TGCGCCAGCAGCTTGGTTGGTATGGAGACTAATGAAAAACTGTTTTTT
TRBJ2-5 | NA | NA | TRBV27 | CASSFEREWETQYF | TGTGCCAGCAGTTTCGAAAGGGAGTGGGAGACCCAGTACTTC
TRBJ2-7 | NA | TRBD1 | TRBV30 | CAWSAGTGPYEQYF | TGTGCCTGGAGTGCAGGGACAGGGCCCTACGAGCAGTACTTC
TRBJ2-1 | NA | NA | TRBV4-1 | CASSEQGQNGYEQFF | TGCGCCAGCAGCGAACAGGGACAAAACGGCTATGAGCAGTTCTTC
TRBJ1-6 | NA | NA | TRBV5-6 | CASSTGTPYSPLHF | TGTGCCAGCAGCACCGGGACTCCCTATTCACCCCTCCACTTT
TRBJ2-3 | NA | TRBD2 | TRBV2 | CASRTGLAGTTDTQYF | TGTGCCAGCAGGACAGGACTAGCGGGGACCACAGATACGCAGTATTTT
TRBJ1-1 | NA | TRBD1 | TRBV5-1 | CASSLGTGALNTEAFF | TGCGCCAGCAGCTTGGGGACAGGGGCGCTGAACACTGAAGCTTTCTTT
TRBJ2-5 | NA | TRBD1 | TRBV5-6 | CASSKTGFSRAQETQYF | TGTGCCAGCAGCAAGACAGGGTTTTCCCGGGCCCAAGAGACCCAGTACTTC
TRBJ2-1 | NA | NA | TRBV2 | CASSEGGYEQFF | TGTGCCAGCAGTGAAGGGGGCTATGAGCAGTTCTTC
TRBJ2-7 | once | NA | TRBV30 | CAQAGRSSYEQYF | TGTGCCCAAGCAGGCAGGAGCTCCTACGAGCAGTACTTC
TRBJ1-1 | NA | NA | TRBV4-1 | CASSQVGGLGTEAFF | TGCGCCAGCAGCCAAGTGGGGGGGCTCGGGACTGAAGCTTTCTTT
TRBJ1-2 | NA | TRBD1 | TRBV19 | CASSIAGTGDYGYTF | TGTGCCAGTAGTATAGCCGGGACAGGCGACTATGGCTACACCTTC
TRBJ1-5 | NA | NA | TRBV29-1 | CSVALSGTPRGPQHF | TGCAGCGTTGCTCTTTCGGGCACACCACGGGGGCCCCAGCATTTT
TRBJ2-3 | NA | NA | TRBV4-2 | CASSHGSDPYSDTQYF | TGTGCCAGCAGCCACGGCAGCGATCCCTATTCAGATACGCAGTATTTT
TRBJ2-7 | NA | TRBD2 | TRBV13 | CASRVGRGAPYEQYF | TGTGCCAGCAGAGTAGGGCGGGGGGCTCCCTACGAGCAGTACTTC
TRBJ1-1 | NA | NA | TRBV30 | CAWYKEMNTEAFF | TGTGCCTGGTACAAGGAAATGAACACTGAAGCTTTCTTT
TRBJ2-3 | NA | TRBD1 | TRBV27 | CASSTRGRTDTQYF | TGTGCCAGCAGTACGAGGGGGCGCACAGATACGCAGTATTTT
TRBJ1-6 | NA | TRBD1 | TRBV4-1 | CASSQSPQGNSPLHF | TGCGCCAGCAGCCAATCCCCACAGGGGAATTCACCCCTCCACTTT
TRBJ2-1 | NA | NA | TRBV30 | CAWSVRGTNNEQFF | TGTGCCTGGAGTGTACGAGGGACAAACAATGAGCAGTTCTTC
TRBJ2-1 | NA | TRBD2 | TRBV30 | CAWSRTSGSNEQFF | TGTGCCTGGAGTAGGACTAGCGGGAGTAATGAGCAGTTCTTC
TRBJ2-2 | NA | NA | TRBV27 | CASSLDGRGIGELFF | TGTGCCAGCAGCCTAGATGGCCGGGGGATCGGGGAGCTGTTTTTT
TRBJ1-2 | NA | NA | TRBV5-1 | CASSLGQRTLDGYTF | TGCGCCAGCAGCCTCGGGCAGCGGACCCTTGATGGCTACACCTTC
TRBJ2-7 | NA | NA | TRBV13 | CASSLGTGGIYEQYF | TGTGCCAGCAGCTTAGGCACGGGGGGCATCTACGAGCAGTACTTC
TRBJ1-5 | NA | NA | TRBV15 | CATSRQGMGNQPQHF | TGTGCCACCAGCAGACAGGGGATGGGGAATCAGCCCCAGCATTTT
TRBJ2-7 | NA | NA | TRBV11-2 | CASSLGQSYEQYF | TGTGCCAGCAGCTTAGGACAGTCCTACGAGCAGTACTTC
TRBJ2-7 | NA | TRBD2 | TRBV19 | CASSIGLAASYEQYF | TGTGCCAGTAGTATAGGGCTAGCGGCCTCCTACGAGCAGTACTTC
TRBJ2-5 | NA | TRBD1 | TRBV29-1 | CSAKDRIQETQYF | TGCAGCGCAAAGGACAGGATCCAAGAGACCCAGTACTTC
TRBJ2-7 | few | NA | TRBV7-9 | CASSWSGRNEQYF | TGTGCCAGCAGCTGGTCAGGGAGAAACGAGCAGTACTTC
TRBJ1-6 | NA | NA | TRBV9 | CASSGGGLSSPLHF | TGTGCCAGCAGCGGAGGGGGTTTGAGTTCACCCCTCCACTTT
TRBJ1-5 | NA | NA | TRBV15 | CATSRDRGTQPQHF | TGTGCCACCAGCAGAGATCGAGGGACCCAGCCCCAGCATTTT
TRBJ1-2 | NA | NA | TRBV27 | CASSLLQGNYGYTF | TGTGCCAGCAGTTTGCTCCAGGGTAACTATGGCTACACCTTC
TRBJ1-3 | NA | NA | TRBV15 | CATSRDGTLGNTIYF | TGTGCCACCAGCAGGGATGGGACGCTTGGAAACACCATATATTTT
TRBJ1-6 | NA | NA | TRBV6-5 | CASSFGRSPLHF | TGTGCCAGCAGTTTTGGGCGTTCACCCCTCCACTTT
TRBJ2-1 | NA | NA | TRBV30 | CAWSVLASYNEQFF | TGTGCCTGGAGTGTACTGGCGTCCTACAATGAGCAGTTCTTC
TRBJ2-2 | NA | NA | TRBV30 | CAWRGLKTGSNTGELFF | TGTGCCTGGAGAGGCCTCAAGACGGGATCGAACACCGGGGAGCTGTTTTTT
TRBJ2-1 | once | NA | TRBV29-1 | CSAVSSASEQFF | TGCAGCGCTGTGAGCAGTGCTAGTGAGCAGTTCTTC
TRBJ1-5 | NA | TRBD1 | TRBV2 | CASSERDRGPNQPQHF | TGTGCCAGCAGTGAACGGGACAGGGGGCCCAATCAGCCCCAGCATTTT
TRBJ2-7 | few | TRBD1 | TRBV7-9 | CASSLSGTGGQEQYF | TGTGCCAGCAGCCTATCCGGGACAGGGGGGCAAGAGCAGTACTTC
TRBJ2-3 | NA | TRBD2 | TRBV5-1 | CASSLPEAGSADTQYF | TGCGCCAGCAGCTTGCCAGAAGCGGGGTCGGCAGATACGCAGTATTTT
TRBJ2-7 | NA | NA | TRBV4-1 | CASSQSGQGGYEQYF | TGCGCCAGCAGCCAAAGTGGACAAGGGGGGTACGAGCAGTACTTC
TRBJ2-7 | few | NA | TRBV10-2 | CASQGGYEQYF | TGCGCCAGTCAGGGGGGCTACGAGCAGTACTTC
TRBJ2-2 | NA | NA | TRBV29-1 | CSVDGFAGELFF | TGCAGCGTGGATGGTTTCGCCGGGGAGCTGTTTTTT
TRBJ1-2 | NA | NA | TRBV10-3 | CAISERSGDGYTF | TGTGCCATCAGTGAGCGGTCGGGGGATGGCTACACCTTC
TRBJ2-5 | NA | NA | TRBV4-1 | CASSQPSETQYF | TGCGCCAGCAGCCAACCCTCAGAGACCCAGTACTTC
TRBJ2-7 | once | TRBD1 | TRBV9 | CASSEGQGLTYEQYF | TGTGCCAGCAGCGAAGGACAGGGCCTAACCTACGAGCAGTACTTC
TRBJ1-1 | NA | NA | TRBV5-6 | CASSPLTENTEAFF | TGTGCCAGCAGCCCCCTGACAGAAAACACTGAAGCTTTCTTT
TRBJ2-1 | NA | NA | TRBV4-2 | CASSQASRAYVGYNEQFF | TGTGCCAGCAGCCAAGCATCACGGGCCTACGTAGGGTACAATGAGCAGTTCTTC
TRBJ2-3 | NA | NA | TRBV18 | CASSPGGTDTQYF | TGTGCCAGCTCACCAGGGGGCACAGATACGCAGTATTTT
TRBJ2-2 | NA | NA | TRBV5-1 | CASSFRGNTGELFF | TGCGCCAGCAGCTTCAGAGGGAACACCGGGGAGCTGTTTTTT
TRBJ1-4 | NA | TRBD1 | TRBV12-5 | CASGLVPNRGADEKLFF | TGTGCTAGTGGTTTGGTACCAAACAGGGGTGCGGATGAAAAACTGTTTTTT
TRBJ1-1 | NA | NA | TRBV7-6 | CASSSTGNTEAFF | TGTGCCAGCAGCTCGACAGGGAACACTGAAGCTTTCTTT
TRBJ1-2 | NA | NA | TRBV13 | CASSVQGSYGYTF | TGTGCCAGCAGCGTACAGGGTAGCTATGGCTACACCTTC
TRBJ2-5 | NA | NA | TRBV5-6 | CASSPSTGWETQYF | TGTGCCAGCAGCCCCTCGACAGGTTGGGAGACCCAGTACTTC
TRBJ1-2 | NA | NA | TRBV30 | CACSKGGGGYTF | TGTGCCTGTAGCAAAGGGGGAGGTGGCTACACCTTC
TRBJ2-5 | NA | TRBD1 | TRBV2 | CASSSMGQPQETQYF | TGTGCCAGCAGTTCAATGGGACAGCCCCAAGAGACCCAGTACTTC
TRBJ1-6 | NA | NA | TRBV2 | CASGGTVLHF | TGTGCCAGCGGGGGGACGGTCCTCCACTTT
TRBJ2-1 | NA | NA | TRBV27 | CASRQWGEQFF | TGTGCCAGCAGGCAGTGGGGTGAGCAGTTCTTC
TRBJ2-2 | NA | TRBD1 | TRBV7-9 | CASRGTGDTGELFF | TGTGCCAGCAGGGGGACAGGGGACACCGGGGAGCTGTTTTTT
TRBJ2-7 | NA | NA | TRBV29-1 | CSVEDPGHSSYEQYF | TGCAGCGTTGAAGATCCGGGACACAGCTCCTACGAGCAGTACTTC